This T cell receptor (beta chain) emerged from a study of blood T cell repertoires in COVID-19. The CDR3 has 16 residues. The J segment lost 5 bases and the V segment lost 5 bases, leaving 8 bases of the junction unmatched. CDR1 is MRHNA, CDR2 SNTAGT, per germline. Authors' analysis steps: Counts of nucleated cells, estimated from reference gene primer amplification, were obtained. The method was immunoSEQ multiplex PCR; TCRdb's version includes in-frame clones alone and lacks a portion of them. V and J calls plus clone size are reproduced from that table; the DNA served to infer D and trimming. The sample yields tens of thousands of clones, over 80% seen once.

This sequence originates from a man aged 40-49 years with COVID-19, enrolled during active disease. Source material: peripheral blood. The rearrangement joins TRBV6-4 to TRBJ2-2, with 10 bases lining up with TRBD2. This CDR3 reads CASSNGAGGRTGELFF. The DNA for the CDR3 is TGTGCCAGCAGTAATGGAGCGGGAGGGCGTACCGGGGAGCTGTTTTTT.